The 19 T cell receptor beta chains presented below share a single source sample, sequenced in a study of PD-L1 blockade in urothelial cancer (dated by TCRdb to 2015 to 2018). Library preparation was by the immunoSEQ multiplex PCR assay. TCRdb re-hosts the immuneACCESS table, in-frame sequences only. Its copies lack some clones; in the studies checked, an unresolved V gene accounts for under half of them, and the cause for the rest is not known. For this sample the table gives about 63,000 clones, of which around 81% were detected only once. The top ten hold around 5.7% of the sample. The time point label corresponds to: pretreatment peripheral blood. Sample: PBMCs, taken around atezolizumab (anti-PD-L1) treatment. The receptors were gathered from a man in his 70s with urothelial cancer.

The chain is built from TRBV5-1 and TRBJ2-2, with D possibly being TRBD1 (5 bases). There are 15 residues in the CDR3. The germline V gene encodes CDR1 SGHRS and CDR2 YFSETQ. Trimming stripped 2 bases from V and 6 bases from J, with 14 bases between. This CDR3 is CASSFGATNAGELFF. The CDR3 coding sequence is TGCGCCAGCAGCTTTGGGGCCACCAACGCCGGGGAGCTGTTTTTT.

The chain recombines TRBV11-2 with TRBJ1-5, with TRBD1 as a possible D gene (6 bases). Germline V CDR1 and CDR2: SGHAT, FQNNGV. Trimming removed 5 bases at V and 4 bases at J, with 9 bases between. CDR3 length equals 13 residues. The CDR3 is CASSATGNQPQHF. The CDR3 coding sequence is TGTGCCAGCAGCGCCACAGGGAATCAGCCCCAGCATTTT.

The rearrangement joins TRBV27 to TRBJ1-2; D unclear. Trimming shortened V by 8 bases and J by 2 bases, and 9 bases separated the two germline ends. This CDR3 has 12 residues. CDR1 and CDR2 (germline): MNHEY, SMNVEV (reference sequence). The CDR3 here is CASYNFNYGYTF. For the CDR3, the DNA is TGTGCCAGCTACAATTTCAACTATGGCTACACCTTC.

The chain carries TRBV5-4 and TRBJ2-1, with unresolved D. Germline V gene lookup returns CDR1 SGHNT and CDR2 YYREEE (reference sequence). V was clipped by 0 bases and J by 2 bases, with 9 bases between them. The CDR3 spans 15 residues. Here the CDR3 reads CASSLGQKTYNEQFF. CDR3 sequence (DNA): TGTGCCAGCAGCTTGGGACAAAAGACCTACAATGAGCAGTTCTTC.

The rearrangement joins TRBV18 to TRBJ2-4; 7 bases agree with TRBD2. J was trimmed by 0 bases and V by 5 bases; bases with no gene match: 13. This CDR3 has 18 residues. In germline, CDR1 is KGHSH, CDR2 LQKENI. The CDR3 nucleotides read TGTGCCAGCTCATCAACCTCCCCGGGGGGACTAGCCAAAAACATTCAGTACTTC. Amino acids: CASSSTSPGGLAKNIQYF.

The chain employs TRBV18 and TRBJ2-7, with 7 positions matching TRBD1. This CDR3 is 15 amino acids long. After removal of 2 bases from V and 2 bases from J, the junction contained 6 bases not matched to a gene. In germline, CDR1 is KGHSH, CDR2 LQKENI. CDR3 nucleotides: TGTGCCAGCTCACCATCCCGACAGGGCCCCTACGAGCAGTACTTC. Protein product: CASSPSRQGPYEQYF.

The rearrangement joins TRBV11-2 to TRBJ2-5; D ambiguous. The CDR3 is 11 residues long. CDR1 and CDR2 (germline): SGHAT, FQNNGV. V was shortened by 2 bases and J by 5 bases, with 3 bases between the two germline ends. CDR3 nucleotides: TGTGCCAGCAGCTTATCGGAGACCCAGTACTTC. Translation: CASSLSETQYF.

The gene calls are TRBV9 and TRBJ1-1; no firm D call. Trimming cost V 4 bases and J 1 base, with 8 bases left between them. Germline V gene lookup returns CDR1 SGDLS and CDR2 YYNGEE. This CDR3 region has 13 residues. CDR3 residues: CASSLTENTEAFF. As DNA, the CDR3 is TGTGCCAGCAGCTTGACTGAGAACACTGAAGCTTTCTTT.

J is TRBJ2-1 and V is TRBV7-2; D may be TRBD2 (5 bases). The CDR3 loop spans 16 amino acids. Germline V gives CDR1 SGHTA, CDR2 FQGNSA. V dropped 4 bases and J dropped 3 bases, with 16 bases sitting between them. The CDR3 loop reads CASSSERRANYNEQFF. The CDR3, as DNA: TGTGCCAGCAGCTCGGAACGGCGGGCTAACTACAATGAGCAGTTCTTC.

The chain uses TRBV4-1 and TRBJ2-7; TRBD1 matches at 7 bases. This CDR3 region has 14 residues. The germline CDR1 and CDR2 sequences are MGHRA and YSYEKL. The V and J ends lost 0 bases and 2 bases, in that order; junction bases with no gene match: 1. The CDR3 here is CASSQEGGTYEQYF. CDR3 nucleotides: TGCGCCAGCAGCCAAGAAGGGGGCACCTACGAGCAGTACTTC.

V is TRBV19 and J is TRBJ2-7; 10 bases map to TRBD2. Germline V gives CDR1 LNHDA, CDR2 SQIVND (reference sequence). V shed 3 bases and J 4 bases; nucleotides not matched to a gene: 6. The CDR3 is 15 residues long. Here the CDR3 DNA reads TGTGCCAGTAGTATGGATACTAGCGGGACTTACGAGCAGTACTTC. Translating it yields CASSMDTSGTYEQYF.

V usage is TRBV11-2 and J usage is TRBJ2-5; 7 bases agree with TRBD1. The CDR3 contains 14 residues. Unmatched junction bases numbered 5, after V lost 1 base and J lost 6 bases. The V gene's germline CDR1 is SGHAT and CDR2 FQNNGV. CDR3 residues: CASSLAGTDQTQYF. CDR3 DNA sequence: TGTGCCAGCAGCTTAGCGGGGACAGATCAGACCCAGTACTTC. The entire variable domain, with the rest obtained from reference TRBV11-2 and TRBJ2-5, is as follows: EAGVAQSPRYKIIEKRQSVAFWCNPISGHATLYWYQQILGQGPKLLIQFQNNGVVDDSQLPKDRFSAERLKGVDSTLKIQPAKLEDSAVYLCASSLAGTDQTQYFGPGTRLLVL.

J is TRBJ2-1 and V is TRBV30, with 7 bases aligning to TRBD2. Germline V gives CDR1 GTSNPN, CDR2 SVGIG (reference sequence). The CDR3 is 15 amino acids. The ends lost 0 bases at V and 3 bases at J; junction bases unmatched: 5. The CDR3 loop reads CAWSVAGDLYNEQFF. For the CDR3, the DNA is TGTGCCTGGAGTGTCGCGGGAGACCTCTACAATGAGCAGTTCTTC.

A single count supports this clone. Here the CDR3 DNA reads TGTGCCAGCAGCACCAGCGGGTGGGCAGATACGCAGTATTTT. It specifies CASSTSGWADTQYF. The rearrangement joins TRBV5-5 to TRBJ2-3; a weak D match, TRBD2 (6 bases). The CDR3 loop spans 14 amino acids. Germline assignment: CDR1 SGHKS and CDR2 YYEKEE (reference sequence). The V end was cut by 4 bases, the J end by 4 bases, with 13 bases between.

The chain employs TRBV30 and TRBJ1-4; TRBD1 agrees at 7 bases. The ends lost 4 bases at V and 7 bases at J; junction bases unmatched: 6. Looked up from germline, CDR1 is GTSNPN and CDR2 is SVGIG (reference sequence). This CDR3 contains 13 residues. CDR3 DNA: TGTGCCTGGAATACAGGGGTCGGTGAAAAACTGTTTTTT. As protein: CAWNTGVGEKLFF.

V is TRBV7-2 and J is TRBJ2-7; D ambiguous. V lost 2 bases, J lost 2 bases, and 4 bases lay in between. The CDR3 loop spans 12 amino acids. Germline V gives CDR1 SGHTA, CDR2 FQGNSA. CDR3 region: CASSLSTYEQYF. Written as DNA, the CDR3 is TGTGCCAGCAGCTTATCCACCTACGAGCAGTACTTC.

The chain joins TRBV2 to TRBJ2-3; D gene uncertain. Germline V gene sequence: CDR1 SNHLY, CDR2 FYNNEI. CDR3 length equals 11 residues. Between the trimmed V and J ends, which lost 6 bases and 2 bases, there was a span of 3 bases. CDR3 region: CASSYTDTQYF. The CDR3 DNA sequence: TGTGCCAGCAGCTACACAGATACGCAGTATTTT.

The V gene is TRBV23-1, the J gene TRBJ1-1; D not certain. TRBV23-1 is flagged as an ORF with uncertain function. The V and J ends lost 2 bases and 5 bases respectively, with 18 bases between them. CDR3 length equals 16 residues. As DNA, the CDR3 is TGCGCCAGCAGTCAAACGGGGAGAAGCGCCCCGACTGAAGCTTTCTTT. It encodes CASSQTGRSAPTEAFF.

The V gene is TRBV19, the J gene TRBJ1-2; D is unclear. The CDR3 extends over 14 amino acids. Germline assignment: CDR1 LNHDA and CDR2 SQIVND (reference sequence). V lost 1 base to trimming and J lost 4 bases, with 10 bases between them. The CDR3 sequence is CASSIGPGVYGYTF. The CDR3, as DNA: TGTGCCAGTAGTATAGGTCCCGGGGTCTATGGCTACACCTTC.